The subject of this entry is one TCR beta chain. Its target is not known. The data derive from a study of T cell responses to AZD1222 COVID-19 vaccine. Study-wide points: Sampling that yielded the repertoires occurred only after the peak T cell response. Per reports, nearly half of all spike-specific TCRs target regions that are unmutated in variants.

Germline V CDR1 and CDR2: SGHVS, FNYEAQ. This CDR3 contains 16 residues. The ends were cut back, 5 bases at V and 5 bases at J, with 16 bases in the middle. The assay was immunoSEQ multiplex PCR, and TCRdb's table has in-frame clones only and misses some. There are about 120,000 clones in the sample; approximately 86% occur only once, and approximately 2.5% lies in the top ten. The TCR was taken from an adult who received the AZD1222 COVID-19 vaccine. The sequenced sample was peripheral blood, obtained 28 days after the second AZD1222 dose. V gene TRBV7-6 combines with J gene TRBJ1-6, with a weak D call TRBD1 (6 bases). This CDR3 is CASSAQAGTNNSPLHF. The DNA of the CDR3 is TGTGCCAGCAGCGCTCAGGCCGGGACAAATAATTCACCCCTCCACTTT.